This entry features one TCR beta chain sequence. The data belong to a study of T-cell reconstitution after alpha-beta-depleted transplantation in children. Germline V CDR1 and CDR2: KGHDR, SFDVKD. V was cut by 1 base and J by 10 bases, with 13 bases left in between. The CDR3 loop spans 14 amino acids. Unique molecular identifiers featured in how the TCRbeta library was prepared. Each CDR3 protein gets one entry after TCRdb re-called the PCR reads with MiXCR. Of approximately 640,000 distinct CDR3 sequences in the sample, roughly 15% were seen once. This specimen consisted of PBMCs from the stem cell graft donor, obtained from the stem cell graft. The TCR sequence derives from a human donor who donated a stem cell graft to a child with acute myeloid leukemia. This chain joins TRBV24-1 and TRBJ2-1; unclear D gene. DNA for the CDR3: TGTGCCACCAGTGATTTATCCCCCTTTGGGGAGCAGTTCTTC. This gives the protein CATSDLSPFGEQFF.